This T cell receptor (beta chain) derives from a study of cytomegalovirus exposure and HLA in healthy donors (dated by TCRdb to the late 2010s). For the study in its entirety: An earlier analysis of around 600 of the donors reported more than 250 Gb of sequence data and around 120 million unique TCR beta sequences from about 179 million T cells. An early release covering roughly 600 HLA-typed donors comprised around 300 gigabases of sequencing data and tens of millions of unique TCR sequences. Of the roughly 410 genotyped donors, 65% to 90% were placed in the genetic ancestry cluster associated with self-reported Caucasian donors. The study was designed to test whether signatures of past pathogen exposure could be identified by cataloging public T cell receptors. The study profiled the T cell repertoires of 550 to 700 subjects by immunosequencing and related them to cytomegalovirus serostatus. A separate validation cohort of 100 to 150 different subjects was used in addition to the approximately 610-subject first cohort. The study combined high-throughput TCR immunosequencing, statistical association of individual TCRs with disease status, and machine learning to predict cytomegalovirus infection status. In a later analysis, previously published TCR beta repertoires from 670 or so donors were re-analyzed and high-resolution HLA genotyping was added so that TCR occurrence patterns could be studied. In the later analysis, no new phenotypic data were used to find candidate immune exposures; instead, reliance was placed on TCR beta sequences and their occurrence across donors. To decide whether each TCR beta V gene segment behaved as functional or pseudogenic, an earlier analysis of some 570 of the donors relied on high-throughput TCR beta sequencing. Donor age, sex, ethnicity and CMV serostatus were compiled together with the repertoire data. A later genetic analysis used genome-wide SNP genotypes for about 65% of the roughly 700 donors, treating that subset as a discovery cohort. All discovery cohort repertoires had been generated using a single sequencing platform. HLA typing covered class I and class II loci at four-digit resolution. Typing coverage differed by locus: A, B, C, DRB1 and DQB1 were typed in roughly 620-640 donors, DQA1 in roughly 500, DPA1 in 600 to 610, and DPB1 in roughly 470. A handful of DR-DQ haplotypes were handled as single units for association and clustering because linkage in the cohort was strong. Among roughly 400 genotyped donors of the cohort, an average of about 240,000 unique TCR beta nucleotide sequences were sequenced per donor, roughly 20% of them non-productive. Study-wide findings and limitations: An earlier analysis of roughly 570 of the donors showed that most TCR beta V segments appeared in productive rearrangements either about 90% or about 30% of the time, which broadly matched IMGT annotations. Correlated functional status among segregating V segments might reflect linkage disequilibrium, but an unknown experimental factor could not be ruled out. Because the 87-base-pair reads could not distinguish some IMGT-functional V segments, including TRBV6-2 and TRBV6-3, those segments were excluded. Because counts were too low, under 20 rarely observed V segments, including chromosome 9 orphons, were left out of the earlier analysis of about 500 of the donors. In a later genetic analysis, fewer N-insertions in productive TCRs were reported among donors in an Asian-associated ancestry cluster than the approximately 710-donor mean. A further reported finding was that TCR beta sequences accurately predicted the HLA-A and HLA-B alleles for most subjects in the first cohort. In a later analysis, HLA-associated TCR beta chains showed more clonal expansion and lower generation probabilities than non-associated chains that were equally common. According to a later analysis, TCR association rates differed among HLA loci, with DRB1 alleles showing the most associated TCRs and HLA-C alleles showing the fewest. Most TCR sequences were seen in very few donors, while some public TCRs were found in many individuals. Cytomegalovirus status was reported to be diagnosed by the classifier with high specificity and sensitivity in both the original and validation cohorts. In this cohort, only TCR beta chains were sequenced, and detectable features were limited by the absence of alpha or paired-chain data. In vitro tests confirmed that a few of the cytomegalovirus-associated TCR beta chains recognize cytomegalovirus antigens. In the study, approximately 160 TCR beta chains were listed as associated with cytomegalovirus. Immune exposure information for the cohort was limited to CMV serostatus. Because HLA typing was missing for some donors at each locus, association tests included only the typed subset. A cluster of highly shared sequence variants was judged likely to represent a technical artifact of the sequencing pipeline. In a later genetic analysis, a missense DCLRE1C variant was associated with V-gene and J-gene trimming of TCR beta chains, and the association was replicated in an independent cohort. At a false discovery rate of 0.05, a later analysis linked 16,951 TCR beta sequences to specific HLA alleles. A later analysis reported that several top co-occurrence clusters appeared linked to parvovirus B19, influenza, CMV and Epstein-Barr virus. According to the authors, the approach could potentially be generalized to other disease states and immunological phenotypes. Roughly uniform sequencing depth across donors was assumed in presence/absence analyses, although this assumption may not hold. Most CMV-associated TCR beta chains appeared to be HLA-restricted in a later analysis, and the HLA associations seemed to be driven largely by CMV exposure. When HLA alleles, especially DR and DQ, strongly co-occurred, TCR associations were difficult to assign to individual alleles.

Receptors were amplified or captured by the immunoSEQ multiplex PCR assay. The multiplex PCR relied on a mix of 60 forward primers for TCR Vbeta segments and 13 reverse primers for TCR Jbeta segments. Amplification of the CDR3 region of rearranged TCR beta genes was performed with a multiplex PCR assay on genomic DNA. The amplified TCR beta libraries were sequenced on the Illumina HiSeq System as 87-base-pair reads. The authors' analysis ran thus. In a later analysis, around 80 million unique TCR beta chains were counted across the roughly 610 repertoires, and approximately 9.9 million of these chains were shared by at least two donors. To remove PCR and sequencing errors, raw reads were error-corrected and collapsed into unique sequences using a nearest-neighbor algorithm that merged closely related sequences. V, D and J gene segments were assigned by aligning CDR3 sequences to IMGT reference sequences. For a sequence to be retained, at least a six-nucleotide match to both a V gene segment and a J gene segment was required. Rearrangements were called productive when the CDR3 lacked stop codons and stayed in frame with V and J; all others were non-productive. Following IMGT convention, CDR3 was defined as the stretch from the second conserved V-encoded cysteine to the conserved J-encoded phenylalanine. The earlier analysis of around 640 of the donors excluded sequences that lacked an unambiguous match to a single V gene segment. An earlier analysis of almost 600 of the donors classified V segments as functional when productive rearrangements were above 56.7% and as segregating when the standard deviation between donors was above 5%. A statistical classification framework was built for diagnosing cytomegalovirus status from the catalog of TCR beta chain sequences. A later analysis assigned V and J genes by comparing TCR nucleotide sequences with IMGT/GENE-DB human TR gene sequences. In a later analysis, CDR3 sequences and most-parsimonious VDJ recombination scenarios were assigned using the TCRdist pipeline. In a later analysis, each TCR beta chain was defined by its CDR3 amino acid sequence together with its V-gene family, and reads without a unique V-gene family were excluded. In a later analysis, around 650 highly shared, low-generation-probability nucleotide sequences were removed to address suspected cross-contamination and a sequencing artifact. For each public chain, a later analysis derived a clonal expansion index from normalized ranks of inferred template counts within each repertoire. A later analysis computed generation probabilities with a VDJ recombination model fitted to out-of-frame rearrangements, and checked the results against IGoR. Hypergeometric tests were used in a later analysis to score TCR-TCR, TCR-HLA and TCR-CMV co-occurrence, with a repertoire-size bias correction applied to the TCR pairs. In a later analysis, false discovery rates were estimated by permuting HLA or CMV assignments 20 times. In a later analysis, co-occurring TCRs were grouped using DBSCAN, with TCRdist sequence similarity added in when clustering inside HLA-allele-positive subsets. Repertoires with fewer than 30,000 or more than 120,000 public chains were left out of co-occurrence clustering, as were five repertoires with anomalous nucleotide sharing. Held by TCRdb, this immuneACCESS table contains in-frame sequences only and omits some clones. Under half of the omission traces to an unresolved V gene where checked; the cause of the rest is unknown. D and trimming were read from the DNA, whereas the V and J calls and clone size are those reported in that table. Within this sample are around 110,000 clones, with 75% to 85% of them counted one time only. The ten most abundant clones make up about 3% of the sample.

The cohort comprised fewer than 750 healthy bone marrow donors. At the time of sampling, every cohort member was nominally healthy, though immune exposures that went unrecorded were likely present. The donor was CMV seropositive and was included in the group of 250 to 350 seropositive cohort members. A peripheral blood sample was collected from each donor, and TCR beta sequencing was performed on peripheral blood mononuclear cells. The Qiagen DNeasy Blood Extraction Kit was used to extract genomic DNA from the blood cell samples. About this clone: The target of this receptor is not known. It has no much larger one-base neighbor in the sample; base qualities were not kept.

The CDR3 goes from the cysteine to the phenylalanine over 11 residues. Here the CDR3 DNA is all that survives: 33 bases in frame from base 1. The CDR1 and CDR2 encoded by the germline V gene are MNHNS and SASEGT. V and J lose 8 bases and 7 bases, and a span of 8 bases separates them. This receptor was obtained from a woman in her late teens or twenties in good health and CMV-seropositive. The chain links TRBV6-1 with TRBJ1-4; the best D guess is TRBD1, with 5 bases matching. The sequencing input was PBMCs. The CDR3 in this case is CASGGGEKLFF. The DNA sequence is as follows: TGTGCCAGCGGGGGAGGTGAAAAACTGTTTTTT.